A selection of T cell receptor beta chains follows, all from one sample in a study of blood T cell repertoires in COVID-19. Profiling relied on immunoSEQ multiplex PCR, and the TCRdb table lists in-frame clones only, not all of them. The top ten clones hold about 2% of a sample with some 120,000 clones, around nine tenths of them seen once. Specimen: peripheral blood. All receptors derive from a woman aged 45 to 65 with acute or convalescent COVID-19. Both conserved end residues are part of each CDR3. A D gene is named only where the DNA matches it firmly. Some rows mark clone size as missing; the rest say once, few, many or name a class of expanded clone.

V: TRBV6-5; size: once; J: TRBJ1-2; D: TRBD1; DNA: TGTGCCAGCTCCCGACAGGGGTCTAACTATGGCTACACCTTC; CDR3: CASSRQGSNYGYTF
V: TRBV6-2/TRBV6-3; size: -; J: TRBJ1-5; D: -; DNA: TGTGCCAGCAGTTCCCGAGGGCAATTCGAGCCCCAGCATTTT; CDR3: CASSSRGQFEPQHF
V: TRBV30; size: -; J: TRBJ2-2; D: -; DNA: TGTGCCTGGAGTGAAGGAGCGAACACCGGGGAGCTGTTTTTT; CDR3: CAWSEGANTGELFF
V: TRBV10-3; size: -; J: TRBJ2-1; D: TRBD2; DNA: TGTGCCATCAGTGACTCCGGGACTATCAATGAGCAGTTCTTC; CDR3: CAISDSGTINEQFF
V: TRBV7-2; size: -; J: TRBJ1-1; D: TRBD1; DNA: TGTGCCAGCAGCCACCGACAGGGACCAATGAACACTGAAGCTTTCTTT; CDR3: CASSHRQGPMNTEAFF
V: TRBV4-3; size: -; J: TRBJ2-7; D: TRBD1; DNA: TGCGCCAGCAGCCAAGGTGGGACAGGGTTTGCCGAGCAGTACTTC; CDR3: CASSQGGTGFAEQYF
V: TRBV6-5; size: -; J: TRBJ1-1; D: TRBD1; DNA: TGTGCCAGCAGTTACTCAGGGGGCCGAAGAAACACTGAAGCTTTCTTT; CDR3: CASSYSGGRRNTEAFF
V: TRBV6-2/TRBV6-3; size: -; J: TRBJ2-2; D: -; DNA: TGTGCCAGCAGTTACAATCGGGTCGGGGGAGACACCGGGGAGCTGTTTTTT; CDR3: CASSYNRVGGDTGELFF
V: TRBV4-3; size: -; J: TRBJ2-7; D: -; DNA: TGCGCCAGCAGCCCCAGCCCAGTCCTAGCTATTAACGAGCAGTACTTC; CDR3: CASSPSPVLAINEQYF
V: TRBV5-1; size: -; J: TRBJ2-3; D: -; DNA: TGCGCCAGCAGCTTCTCTACGGAGGGGAACACAGATACGCAGTATTTT; CDR3: CASSFSTEGNTDTQYF
V: TRBV29-1; size: -; J: TRBJ1-3; D: -; DNA: TGCAGCGTCTTCACTGTAGAGGACTCTGGAAACACCATATATTTT; CDR3: CSVFTVEDSGNTIYF
V: TRBV11-2; size: -; J: TRBJ1-1; D: TRBD1; DNA: TGTGCCAGCAGCTGGGGGACAGGGACGACTGAAGCTTTCTTT; CDR3: CASSWGTGTTEAFF
V: TRBV21-1; size: -; J: TRBJ1-5; D: -; DNA: TGTGCCGGCCTTGGGACAGTTGGTAGCAATCAGCCCCAGCATTTT; CDR3: CAGLGTVGSNQPQHF
V: TRBV10-2; size: -; J: TRBJ1-1; D: -; DNA: TGCGCCAGCAAACACAGCTTGAACACTGAAGCTTTCTTT; CDR3: CASKHSLNTEAFF
V: TRBV27; size: -; J: TRBJ2-2; D: -; DNA: TGTGCCAGCAGCCTTCGGGGGTCTAACACCGGGGAGCTGTTTTTT; CDR3: CASSLRGSNTGELFF
V: TRBV10-3; size: -; J: TRBJ2-3; D: TRBD2; DNA: TGTGCCATCAGCCCTTACGGCGGGGGGTTCACAGATACGCAGTATTTT; CDR3: CAISPYGGGFTDTQYF
V: TRBV7-8; size: -; J: TRBJ1-6; D: -; DNA: TGTGCCAGCAGCTTACAACAGGTCTATTCACCCCTCCACTTT; CDR3: CASSLQQVYSPLHF
V: TRBV5-1; size: -; J: TRBJ1-5; D: TRBD1; DNA: TGCGCCAGCAGCTTGGCCGCAGGGGGTAATCAGCCCCAGCATTTT; CDR3: CASSLAAGGNQPQHF
V: TRBV25-1; size: many; J: TRBJ2-7; D: -; DNA: TGTGCCAGCAGTATCCCAGGGTCAGGATGGGGTGAGCAGTACTTC; CDR3: CASSIPGSGWGEQYF
V: TRBV7-2; size: -; J: TRBJ1-4; D: TRBD1; DNA: TGTGCCAGCAGCTTCCCAACAGGGGCCACTAATGAAAAACTGTTTTTT; CDR3: CASSFPTGATNEKLFF
V: TRBV7-9; size: -; J: TRBJ1-6; D: -; DNA: TGTGCCAGCAGCTCTACGGGGTGGGATTCACCCCTCCACTTT; CDR3: CASSSTGWDSPLHF
V: TRBV10-2; size: few; J: TRBJ2-1; D: TRBD2; DNA: TGCGCCAGCAGTGATATAGTTAGCGGGACCCTTTCCAATGAGCAGTTCTTC; CDR3: CASSDIVSGTLSNEQFF
V: TRBV19; size: -; J: TRBJ1-5; D: -; DNA: TGTGCCAGTAGTGAGGGCAGGTTCAGTCAGCCCCAGCATTTT; CDR3: CASSEGRFSQPQHF
V: TRBV27; size: -; J: TRBJ2-5; D: -; DNA: TGTGCCAGCAGTTTATCGAGGCAGATTCAAGAGACCCAGTACTTC; CDR3: CASSLSRQIQETQYF
V: TRBV6-2/TRBV6-3; size: -; J: TRBJ2-1; D: TRBD1; DNA: TGTGCCAGCAGTATCCTCCCGGGACAGGGGGTCGATGAGCAGTTCTTC; CDR3: CASSILPGQGVDEQFF
V: TRBV7-3; size: -; J: TRBJ2-1; D: TRBD2; DNA: TGTGCCAGCAGCCACCTAGCGGATGAGCAGTTCTTC; CDR3: CASSHLADEQFF
V: TRBV6-1; size: -; J: TRBJ1-6; D: -; DNA: TGTGCCAGCAGTGAAGACGAATCCAGCTCCTATAATTCACCCCTCCACTTT; CDR3: CASSEDESSSYNSPLHF
V: TRBV12-3/TRBV12-4; size: once; J: TRBJ1-2; D: -; DNA: TGTGCCAGCAGTTTGCGGGTAGGCTATGGCTACACCTTC; CDR3: CASSLRVGYGYTF
V: TRBV11-3; size: few; J: TRBJ2-2; D: -; DNA: TGTGCCAGCAGCTTTCCCCCTCTCCCTCTAACCGGGGAGCTGTTTTTT; CDR3: CASSFPPLPLTGELFF
V: TRBV2; size: -; J: TRBJ2-1; D: TRBD2; DNA: TGTGCCAGCAGTGGGGAGAGCGGGAGCTACAATGAGCAGTTCTTC; CDR3: CASSGESGSYNEQFF